These 16 T cell receptor beta chains were all obtained from the same sample, sequenced in a study of blood T cell repertoires in COVID-19. Clones were read by immunoSEQ multiplex PCR, and TCRdb kept only the in-frame ones, dropping some. The table includes around 290,000 clones, approximately 90% detected once. The material sequenced was peripheral blood. These TCRs come from a woman between 25 and 40 years old with COVID-19, enrolled during active disease.

This clone was seen a single time. The V gene is TRBV15, the J gene TRBJ2-1, with 16 bases that match TRBD2. The length of the CDR3 is 20 residues. V lost 3 bases to trimming and J lost 0 bases; unmatched junction nucleotides: 8. Germline CDR1 and CDR2: LNHNV and YYDKDF (reference sequence). CDR3 nucleotides: TGTGCCACCAGCAGCCACGGGACTAGCGGGAGGGAGAGCTCCTACAATGAGCAGTTCTTC. This codes for CATSSHGTSGRESSYNEQFF.

The chain couples TRBV6-5 to TRBJ1-2; 7 bases agree with TRBD1. V lost 0 bases and J lost 6; bases outside the gene matches: 1. The germline V gene encodes CDR1 MNHEY and CDR2 SVGAGI. This CDR3 comprises 13 residues. The CDR3: CASSYSGGDGYTF. For the CDR3, the DNA is TGTGCCAGCAGTTACTCAGGGGGCGATGGCTACACCTTC.

This sequence joins TRBV6-1 and TRBJ1-1, with no clear D. This CDR3 has 15 residues. V gave up 1 base and J gave up 4 bases, with 13 bases separating them. The germline gives CDR1 MNHNS, CDR2 SASEGT. The CDR3 spells CASSEGAGLSTEAFF. CDR3 DNA sequence: TGTGCCAGCAGTGAAGGGGCAGGTCTTTCCACTGAAGCTTTCTTT.

J is TRBJ1-1 and V is TRBV30; D is perhaps TRBD1 (6 bases). The V gene's germline CDR1 is GTSNPN and CDR2 SVGIG (reference sequence). This CDR3 is 15 amino acids long. Trimming removed 3 bases at V and 5 bases at J, with 19 bases between. Here the CDR3 DNA reads TGTGCCTGGAGGGCGCTTCGGGGGGCAAGTACTGAAGCTTTCTTT. The encoded protein is CAWRALRGASTEAFF. Filled out from reference TRBV30 and TRBJ1-1, the complete variable domain reads SQTIHQWPATLVQPVGSPLSLECTVEGTSNPNLYWYRQAAGRGLQLLFYSVGIGQISSEVPQNLSASRPQDRQFILSSKKLLLSDSGFYLCAWRALRGASTEAFFGQGTRLTVV.

This clone came up once. The gene calls are TRBV3-1 (or the pseudogene TRBV3-2) and TRBJ2-7; TRBD2 aligns across 7 bases. The CDR3 loop spans 14 amino acids. Germline trimming cut 5 bases from V and 4 bases from J; bases unmatched to any gene: 8. Germline-derived CDR1 and CDR2 are LGHDT and YNNKEL (reference sequence). For the CDR3, the DNA is TGTGCCAGCAGCGGGGGGGAAGTCGGATACGAGCAGTACTTC. Its translation: CASSGGEVGYEQYF.

The CDR3 loop reads CASSVEGSSYEQYF. In DNA, the CDR3 is TGTGCCAGCAGCGTAGAAGGGAGCTCCTACGAGCAGTACTTC. The chain has TRBV9 and TRBJ2-7, with D maybe TRBD2 (5 bases). This CDR3 comprises 14 residues. The V and J ends lost 0 bases and 0 bases respectively, with 7 bases between them. Germline CDR1 is SGDLS and CDR2 is YYNGEE.

This rearrangement joins TRBV29-1 to TRBJ1-3; a weak D match, TRBD1 (6 bases). The CDR3 is 13 amino acids. Deletions cut 5 bases from V and 2 bases from J, with 10 bases between. Germline CDR1 and CDR2: SQVTM and ANQGSEA. The CDR3 here is CSVQGIAGNTIYF. In DNA form, the CDR3 reads TGCAGCGTTCAGGGGATAGCTGGAAACACCATATATTTT.

The chain links TRBV19 to TRBJ2-4; D perhaps matches TRBD2 (6 bases). This CDR3 contains 14 residues. Germline V CDR1 and CDR2: LNHDA, SQIVND (reference sequence). Trimming stripped 8 bases from V and 0 bases from J, with 11 bases between. CDR3 residues: CASSLARAKNIQYF. The CDR3 region has the DNA TGTGCCAGTTCCCTAGCGAGAGCCAAAAACATTCAGTACTTC.

The genes are TRBV30 and TRBJ1-5, with D possibly being TRBD1 (5 bases). Germline V CDR1 and CDR2: GTSNPN, SVGIG (reference sequence). This CDR3 region has 13 residues. V gave up 5 bases and J gave up 10 bases, with 18 bases separating them. CDR3 sequence (DNA): TGTGCCTGGGAGGACACACAAATCGGACCCCAGCATTTT. This encodes CAWEDTQIGPQHF. Combining the CDR3 with reference TRBV30 and TRBJ1-5 gives the whole variable domain SQTIHQWPATLVQPVGSPLSLECTVEGTSNPNLYWYRQAAGRGLQLLFYSVGIGQISSEVPQNLSASRPQDRQFILSSKKLLLSDSGFYLCAWEDTQIGPQHFGDGTRLSIL.

This chain uses TRBV30 with TRBJ1-5; no definite D call. Per the germline V gene, CDR1 is GTSNPN and CDR2 is SVGIG (reference sequence). The CDR3 has 14 amino acids. The germline V and J ends were trimmed by 5 bases and 2 bases, with 13 bases remaining between them. The chain's CDR3 is CAWDSSLGNQPQHF. CDR3 DNA sequence: TGTGCCTGGGACTCGTCATTGGGCAATCAGCCCCAGCATTTT.

The chain is built from TRBV6-1 and TRBJ2-7; D may be TRBD1 (6 bases). The CDR3 has 16 residues. CDR1 is MNHNS, CDR2 SASEGT, per germline. V was shortened by 0 bases and J by 4 bases, with 16 bases between the two germline ends. Here the CDR3 reads CASSEAPRDISYEQYF. The CDR3 DNA reads TGTGCCAGCAGTGAAGCGCCCAGGGACATCTCTTACGAGCAGTACTTC.

The chain couples TRBV3-1 (or the pseudogene TRBV3-2) to TRBJ1-1, with D uncertain. The germline V gene encodes CDR1 LGHDT and CDR2 YNNKEL (reference sequence). This CDR3 comprises 15 residues. The V and J ends lost 1 base and 1 base respectively, with 10 bases between them. CDR3 amino acids: CASSQGGRSNTEAFF. CDR3 coding DNA: TGTGCCAGCAGCCAAGGAGGCAGATCGAACACTGAAGCTTTCTTT.

This clone came up many times. The chain links TRBV25-1 to TRBJ1-4; D possibly corresponds to TRBD1 (5 bases). Per germline, CDR1 MGHDK and CDR2 SYGVNS. There are 14 residues in the CDR3. V was trimmed by 3 bases and J by 7 bases, leaving 12 bases between them. In nucleotides, the CDR3 is TGTGCCAGCAGTGATGAAAGGGGAAGTGAAAAACTGTTTTTT. Residues: CASSDERGSEKLFF.

This clone has only one observation. The chain links TRBV5-1 to TRBJ1-2; D is undetermined. CDR3 length equals 12 residues. Germline V gene data show CDR1 as SGHRS and CDR2 as YFSETQ. V was pared by 2 bases and J by 2 bases, with 4 bases between. The CDR3 reads CASSFENYGYTF. The CDR3 coding sequence is TGCGCCAGCAGCTTCGAGAACTATGGCTACACCTTC. The full variable domain, completed using reference TRBV5-1 and TRBJ1-2, is KAGVTQTPRYLIKTRGQQVTLSCSPISGHRSVSWYQQTPGQGLQFLFEYFSETQRNKGNFPGRFSGRQFSNSRSEMNVSTLELGDSALYLCASSFENYGYTFGSGTRLTVV.

This chain links TRBV6-6 with TRBJ1-4; no clear D. The CDR3 has 15 amino acids. CDR1 is MNHNY, CDR2 SVGAGI, per germline (reference sequence). V lost 8 bases to trimming and J lost 7 bases, with 20 bases between them. The CDR3 DNA sequence: TGTGCCAGCTTCGCGGTAGCGGGGTCTCGTGAAAAACTGTTTTTT. Protein product: CASFAVAGSREKLFF.

The V call is TRBV30, the J call TRBJ1-4, with D perhaps matching TRBD1 (6 bases). CDR1 is GTSNPN, CDR2 SVGIG, per germline (reference sequence). The CDR3 runs 14 residues. Trimming left V 3 bases short and J 1 base short, with 9 bases between. DNA for the CDR3: TGTGCCTGGAGCAGGGGTGGAACTAATGAAAAACTGTTTTTT. It specifies CAWSRGGTNEKLFF.